One sample yielded the 32 T cell receptor beta chains listed below, sequenced in a study of OX40 agonist ivuxolimab in advanced cancers. Here immunoSEQ multiplex PCR was the method, and the copy in TCRdb shows in-frame clones only, minus some. The sample contains approximately 76,000 clones, roughly 85% of which appear only once. The sample was CD4+ or CD8+ T cells sorted from blood, taken in a trial of the OX40 agonist ivuxolimab. These receptors originate from an adult with an advanced solid tumor such as melanoma, head and neck, liver or kidney cancer.

The chain uses TRBV2 and TRBJ2-6, with D hard to call. The V gene's germline CDR1 is SNHLY and CDR2 FYNNEI. Trimming cost V 8 bases and J 0 bases, with 20 bases left between them. The CDR3 sequence is 18 residues long. The CDR3 sequence: CASPSGWPTSSGANVLTF. In nucleotides, the CDR3 is TGTGCCAGCCCATCCGGGTGGCCAACCTCCTCTGGGGCCAACGTCCTGACTTTC.

The rearrangement joins TRBV11-2 to TRBJ2-5, with 7 bases lining up with TRBD2. The CDR3 consists of 16 residues. The V gene's germline CDR1 is SGHAT and CDR2 FQNNGV. The V gene end was trimmed by 4 bases and the J gene end by 3 bases; junction bases not matched to a gene: 11. CDR3 sequence reads: CASSSRSASGKETQYF. The CDR3 nucleotides are TGTGCCAGCAGCTCGCGATCGGCTAGCGGTAAAGAGACCCAGTACTTC.

The chain joins TRBV5-1 to TRBJ2-7; D is uncertain. V was trimmed by 0 bases and J by 0 bases, leaving 7 bases between them. The CDR3 contains 14 residues. Germline CDR1 is SGHRS and CDR2 is YFSETQ. The CDR3 sequence is CASSLDANSYEQYF. The CDR3 nucleotides read TGCGCCAGCAGCTTGGATGCAAACTCCTACGAGCAGTACTTC.

The chain recombines TRBV20-1 with TRBJ1-5; weak D call: TRBD1 (5 bases). Germline V gives CDR1 DFQATT, CDR2 SNEGSKA (reference sequence). The CDR3 length is 8 residues. This CDR3 is CSGASQHF. The CDR3 bases are TGCAGCGGGGCGTCCCAGCATTTT.

The rearrangement uses TRBV6-5 and TRBJ2-7, with D perhaps matching TRBD1 or TRBD2 (5 bases each). Trimming cost V 2 bases and J 7 bases, with 18 bases left between them. The CDR3 consists of 15 residues. Germline values: CDR1 MNHEY, CDR2 SVGAGI. CDR3 amino acids: CASSYSSGRRQEQYF. In nucleotides, the CDR3 is TGTGCCAGCAGTTACAGCTCAGGGAGACGGCAGGAGCAGTACTTC.

V gene TRBV18 combines with J gene TRBJ2-2; D not certain. The CDR3 sequence is 14 residues long. Germline values: CDR1 KGHSH, CDR2 LQKENI. Trimming pared 2 bases from V and 1 base from J, leaving 5 bases between. In DNA form, the CDR3 reads TGTGCCAGCTCACCATTCAGGAACACCGGGGAGCTGTTTTTT. Its translation is CASSPFRNTGELFF. The variable domain in full, completed from reference TRBV18 and TRBJ2-2, reads NAGVMQNPRHLVRRRGQEARLRCSPMKGHSHVYWYRQLPEEGLKFMVYLQKENIIDESGMPKERFSAEFPKEGPSILRIQQVVRGDSAAYFCASSPFRNTGELFFGEGSRLTVL.

This chain uses TRBV5-4 with TRBJ2-1; the D gene is possibly TRBD2 (6 bases). The CDR3 is made up of 13 amino acids. V dropped 5 bases and J dropped 8 bases, with 14 bases sitting between them. CDR1 is SGHNT, CDR2 YYREEE, per germline (reference sequence). The CDR3 here is CASRPGTVDEQFF. The CDR3 nucleotides read TGTGCCAGCAGACCCGGGACTGTCGATGAGCAGTTCTTC.

The rearrangement links TRBV19 to TRBJ1-4; 9 positions match TRBD1. V lost 5 bases and J lost 6; bases outside the gene matches: 13. The CDR3 extends over 17 amino acids. CDR1 and CDR2 from the germline V gene are LNHDA and SQIVND (reference sequence). CDR3 coding DNA: TGTGCCAGTAGTGGAGACCGGGACAGGGTGGGTGATGAAAAACTGTTTTTT. Amino acids: CASSGDRDRVGDEKLFF.

The chain links TRBV6-5 to TRBJ1-6; D may be TRBD1 (6 bases). V was trimmed by 7 bases and J by 8 bases, leaving 18 bases between them. The CDR3 contains 15 residues. Germline V CDR1 and CDR2: MNHEY, SVGAGI. The CDR3 nucleotides read TGTGCCAGCACAATGGGGGGCAGGTTGGATTCACCCCTCCACTTT. As protein: CASTMGGRLDSPLHF.

This clone was seen once. This chain uses TRBV6-5 with TRBJ2-5, with TRBD1 matching 7 bases. V shed 5 bases and J 4 bases; nucleotides not matched to a gene: 7. The CDR3 consists of 14 residues. Germline assignment: CDR1 MNHEY and CDR2 SVGAGI. CDR3 residues: CASSARTGRETQYF. The DNA of the CDR3 is TGTGCCAGCAGTGCACGGACAGGCCGAGAGACCCAGTACTTC.

The rearrangement links TRBV9 to TRBJ2-5; TRBD1 or TRBD2 may be the D gene (6 bases each). This CDR3 has 14 amino acids. In germline, CDR1 is SGDLS, CDR2 YYNGEE. The V and J ends lost 3 bases and 10 bases respectively, with 19 bases between them. Here the CDR3 reads CASSAESGARVQYF. As DNA, the CDR3 is TGTGCCAGCAGCGCCGAATCGGGGGCCAGGGTCCAGTACTTC. Supplemented by reference TRBV9 and TRBJ2-5, the full variable domain reads DSGVTQTPKHLITATGQRVTLRCSPRSGDLSVYWYQQSLDQGLQFLIQYYNGEERAKGNILERFSAQQFPDLHSELNLSSLELGDSALYFCASSAESGARVQYFGPGTRLLVL.

This clone was recorded a few times. The chain links TRBV7-8 to TRBJ2-5; D unclear. CDR1 and CDR2 (germline): SGHVS, FQNEAQ. Trimming removed 1 base at V and 0 bases at J, with 6 bases between. There are 14 residues in the CDR3. The CDR3 spells CASSLGQYQETQYF. The CDR3 region has the DNA TGTGCCAGCAGCTTAGGGCAGTACCAAGAGACCCAGTACTTC.

The rearrangement links TRBV2 to TRBJ1-4; D ambiguous. The CDR3 is 13 residues long. The V end lost 6 bases, the J end lost 4 bases, and 9 bases lay between the germline ends. The germline V gene encodes CDR1 SNHLY and CDR2 FYNNEI. The CDR3 DNA is TGTGCCAGCAGAGGACTCTATAATGAAAAACTGTTTTTT. As protein: CASRGLYNEKLFF.

The V and J genes are TRBV5-6 and TRBJ2-2; TRBD1 matches 8 bases. Germline trimming cut 1 base from V and 4 bases from J; bases unmatched to any gene: 9. In germline, CDR1 is SGHDT, CDR2 YYEEEE. The CDR3 runs 17 residues. The CDR3 reads CASSLFGTGSSTGELFF. The CDR3 DNA follows: TGTGCCAGCAGCTTGTTCGGGACAGGCTCGAGCACCGGGGAGCTGTTTTTT. The full variable domain, in which reference TRBV5-6 and TRBJ2-2 provide the parts outside the CDR3, is DAGVTQSPTHLIKTRGQQVTLRCSPKSGHDTVSWYQQALGQGPQFIFQYYEEEERQRGNFPDRFSGHQFPNYSSELNVNALLLGDSALYLCASSLFGTGSSTGELFFGEGSRLTVL.

The chain uses TRBV7-3 and TRBJ2-2; the D is unclear. V gave up 5 bases and J gave up 3 bases, with 4 bases separating them. The CDR3 contains 12 residues. Germline-derived CDR1 and CDR2 are SGHTA and FQGTGA. The CDR3 region is CASSPYTGELFF. CDR3 bases: TGTGCCAGCAGCCCCTACACCGGGGAGCTGTTTTTT.

This chain joins TRBV7-2 and TRBJ1-5; no clear D. Trimming took 0 bases from V and 4 from J, leaving 10 bases between them. From germline, CDR1 is SGHTA and CDR2 FQGNSA. The CDR3 runs 15 residues. Here the CDR3 reads CASSLALGLNQPQHF. The CDR3 DNA sequence: TGTGCCAGCAGCTTAGCGCTAGGTTTAAATCAGCCCCAGCATTTT.

This chain uses TRBV7-2 with TRBJ2-1, with D unclear. This CDR3 comprises 13 residues. CDR1 is SGHTA, CDR2 FQGNSA, per germline. V was pared by 8 bases and J by 6 bases, with 14 bases between. CDR3 DNA sequence: TGTGCCAGCTCGCAAGGTTTTGGCAATGAGCAGTTCTTC. Amino acids: CASSQGFGNEQFF.

The chain uses TRBV10-3 and TRBJ2-7; D is tentatively TRBD1 or TRBD2 (6 bases each). Deletions cut 6 bases from V and 5 bases from J, with 14 bases between. Germline loops: CDR1 ENHRY, CDR2 SYGVKD. The CDR3 runs 13 residues. CDR3 sequence (DNA): TGTGCCATCAGGGATGGGGGGCGCGACGAGCAGTACTTC. This codes for CAIRDGGRDEQYF.

The chain employs TRBV30 and TRBJ2-1; unclear D gene. V lost 0 bases, J lost 0 bases, and 12 bases lay in between. The length of the CDR3 is 16 residues. Germline assignment: CDR1 GTSNPN and CDR2 SVGIG (reference sequence). The CDR3 nucleotides are TGTGCCTGGAGTGTACAAGGGCTGAGCTCCTACAATGAGCAGTTCTTC. Encoded protein: CAWSVQGLSSYNEQFF.

The CDR3 coding sequence is TGCAGCGTTGAATCTGGACTAGGGGGACGGGGGACCCAGTACTTC. It codes for CSVESGLGGRGTQYF. V usage is TRBV29-1 and J usage is TRBJ2-5; the D gene is possibly TRBD2 (7 bases). The V end lost 2 bases, the J end lost 7 bases, and 20 bases lay between the germline ends. CDR1 is SQVTM and CDR2 is ANQGSEA in the germline V gene. The CDR3 runs to 15 residues.

V usage is TRBV27 and J usage is TRBJ2-3; no clear D gene. V gave up 0 bases and J gave up 4 bases, with 5 bases separating them. Germline V lookup: CDR1 MNHEY, CDR2 SMNVEV (reference sequence). The CDR3 runs to 13 residues. The DNA for the CDR3 is TGTGCCAGCAGTTTATCCTGGGCAGATACGCAGTATTTT. Protein product: CASSLSWADTQYF.

The chain has TRBV27 and TRBJ2-5, with 10 bases lining up with TRBD1. From germline, CDR1 is MNHEY and CDR2 SMNVEV (reference sequence). V lost 6 bases, J lost 5 bases, and 9 bases stayed unmatched. The CDR3 covers 15 residues. CDR3 nucleotide sequence: TGTGCCAGCAGGGGAAGACAGGGGGCCTTGGAGACCCAGTACTTC. Its protein is CASRGRQGALETQYF.

The chain couples TRBV11-1 to TRBJ2-5; 7 bases are shared with TRBD1. V shed 5 bases and J 1 base; nucleotides not matched to a gene: 1. This CDR3 comprises 13 residues. The germline V gene has CDR1 SGHAT and CDR2 FQDESV (reference sequence). The DNA of the CDR3 is TGTGCCAGCAGCCGGGACAGCCAAGAGACCCAGTACTTC. Protein sequence: CASSRDSQETQYF.

The chain has TRBV20-1 and TRBJ2-3; D is perhaps TRBD2 (6 bases). In germline, CDR1 is DFQATT, CDR2 SNEGSKA (reference sequence). V was shortened by 6 bases and J by 11 bases, with 9 bases between the two germline ends. The CDR3 consists of 9 residues. CDR3 nucleotides: TGCAGTGCCGGGACTCAGCAGTATTTT. Translating it yields CSAGTQQYF.

The genes are TRBV5-1 and TRBJ2-1; 8 nucleotides line up with TRBD2. The CDR3 sequence is 15 residues long. Germline CDR1 and CDR2: SGHRS and YFSETQ. The trim removed 3 bases at V and 6 bases at J, leaving 8 bases unmatched. Written as DNA, the CDR3 is TGCGCCAGCAGCTCTACTAGCGGAGCCGCCAATGAGCAGTTCTTC. Its protein is CASSSTSGAANEQFF.

The chain recombines TRBV7-2 with TRBJ2-1; a possible D gene is TRBD2 (6 bases). The CDR3 sequence is 13 residues long. The ends were cut back, 3 bases at V and 6 bases at J, with 9 bases in the middle. Germline V lookup: CDR1 SGHTA, CDR2 FQGNSA. CDR3: CASSFVGGNEQFF. DNA for the CDR3: TGTGCCAGCAGCTTCGTGGGGGGCAATGAGCAGTTCTTC.

This chain uses TRBV7-9 with TRBJ1-1; 7 positions agree with TRBD1. The germline gives CDR1 SEHNR, CDR2 FQNEAQ (reference sequence). The CDR3 covers 15 residues. Trimming took 3 bases from V and 6 from J; bases not matched to a gene: 10. The CDR3 nucleotides are TGTGCCAGCAGCTTTCTAAACAACAGGGGAGCTGAAGCTTTCTTT. This codes for CASSFLNNRGAEAFF.

V is TRBV5-1 and J is TRBJ2-7; 8 bases are a match to TRBD2. Germline lookup yields CDR1 SGHRS and CDR2 YFSETQ. The junction had 5 bases not matched to a gene; V was cut back by 4 bases and J by 2 bases. The CDR3 sequence is 14 residues long. This CDR3 is CASSMGLVTYEQYF. As DNA, the CDR3 is TGCGCCAGCAGCATGGGACTAGTCACCTACGAGCAGTACTTC.

This chain links TRBV6-5 with TRBJ2-1; TRBD2 is a possible D gene (5 bases). The germline gives CDR1 MNHEY, CDR2 SVGAGI. V lost 5 bases to trimming and J lost 10 bases, with 6 bases between them. There are 10 residues in the CDR3. Here the CDR3 DNA reads TGTGCCAGCAGTACGGGGGAGCAGTTCTTC. This translates into CASSTGEQFF.

The rearrangement links TRBV6-5 to TRBJ2-7, with 9 positions matching TRBD1. The length of the CDR3 is 14 residues. Per germline, CDR1 MNHEY and CDR2 SVGAGI. Trimming cost V 6 bases and J 5 bases; bases outside gene matches: 8. The CDR3 DNA reads TGTGCCAGCAGCCTCGGAGGACAGGGGCACGAGCAGTACTTC. This sequence encodes CASSLGGQGHEQYF.

This chain connects TRBV4-3 to TRBJ1-2; TRBD1 matches at 7 bases. The CDR3 spans 16 residues. Germline V gene lookup returns CDR1 LGHNA and CDR2 YSLEER. Trimming removed 0 bases from V and 0 bases from J; junction bases left unmatched: 4. DNA of the CDR3: TGCGCCAGCAGCCAAGATGTTCAGGGGGCTAACTATGGCTACACCTTC. It specifies CASSQDVQGANYGYTF.

The chain employs TRBV7-2 and TRBJ1-3; perhaps TRBD1 as D (5 bases). CDR1 SGHTA and CDR2 FQGNSA come from the germline V gene. The CDR3 covers 15 residues. V was trimmed by 1 base and J by 3 bases, leaving 10 bases between them. CDR3 nucleotide sequence: TGTGCCAGCAGCTTAGACGGGGCGCGTGGAAACACCATATATTTT. As protein: CASSLDGARGNTIYF.